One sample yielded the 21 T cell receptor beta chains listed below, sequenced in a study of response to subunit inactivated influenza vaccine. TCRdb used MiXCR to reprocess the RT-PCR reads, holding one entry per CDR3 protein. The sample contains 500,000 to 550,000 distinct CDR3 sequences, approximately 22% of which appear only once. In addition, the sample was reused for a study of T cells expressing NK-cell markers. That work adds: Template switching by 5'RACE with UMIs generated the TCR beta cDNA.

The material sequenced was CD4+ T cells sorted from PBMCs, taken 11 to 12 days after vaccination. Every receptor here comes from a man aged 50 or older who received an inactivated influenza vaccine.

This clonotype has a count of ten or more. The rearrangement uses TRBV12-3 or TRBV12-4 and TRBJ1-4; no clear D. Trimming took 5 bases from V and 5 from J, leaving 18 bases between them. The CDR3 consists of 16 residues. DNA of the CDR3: TGTGCCAGCAGTCTGGATCCGGGCCGTAAGAATGAAAAACTGTTTTTT. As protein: CASSLDPGRKNEKLFF.

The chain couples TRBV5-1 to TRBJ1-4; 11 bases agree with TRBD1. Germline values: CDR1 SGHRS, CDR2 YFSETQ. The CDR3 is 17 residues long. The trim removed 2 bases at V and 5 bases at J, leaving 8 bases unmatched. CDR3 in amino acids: CASSFRTGGSRNEKLFF. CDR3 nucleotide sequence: TGCGCCAGCAGCTTCCGGACAGGGGGCTCCCGGAATGAAAAACTGTTTTTT.

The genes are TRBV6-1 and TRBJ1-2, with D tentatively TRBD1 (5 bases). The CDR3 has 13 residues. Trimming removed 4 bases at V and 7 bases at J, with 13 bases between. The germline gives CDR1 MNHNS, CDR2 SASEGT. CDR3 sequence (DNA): TGTGCCAGCAGTGTTGGTGGGGGACGTGGCTACACCTTC. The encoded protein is CASSVGGGRGYTF.

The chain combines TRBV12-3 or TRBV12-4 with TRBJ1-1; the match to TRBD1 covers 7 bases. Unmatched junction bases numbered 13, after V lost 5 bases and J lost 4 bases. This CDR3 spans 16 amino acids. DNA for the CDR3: TGTGCCAGCAGTCCGCGCCCCGACAGGGCGGTCACTGAAGCTTTCTTT. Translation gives CASSPRPDRAVTEAFF.

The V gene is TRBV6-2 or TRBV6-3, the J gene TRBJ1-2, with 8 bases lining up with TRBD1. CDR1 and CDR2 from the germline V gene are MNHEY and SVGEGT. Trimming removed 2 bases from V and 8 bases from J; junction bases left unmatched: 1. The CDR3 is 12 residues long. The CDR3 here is CASSYDRGGYTF. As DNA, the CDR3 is TGTGCCAGCAGTTACGACAGGGGCGGCTACACCTTC.

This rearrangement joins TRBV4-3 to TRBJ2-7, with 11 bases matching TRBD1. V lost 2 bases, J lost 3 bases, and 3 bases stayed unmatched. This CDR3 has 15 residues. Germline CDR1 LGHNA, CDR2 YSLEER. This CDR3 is CASSQQGQGGYEQYF. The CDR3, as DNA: TGCGCCAGCAGCCAACAGGGACAGGGGGGCTACGAGCAGTACTTC.

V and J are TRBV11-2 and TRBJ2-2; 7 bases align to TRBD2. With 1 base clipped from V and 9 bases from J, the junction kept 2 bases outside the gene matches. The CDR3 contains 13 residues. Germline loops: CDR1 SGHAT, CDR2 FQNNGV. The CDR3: CASSLGEGRELFF. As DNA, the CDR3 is TGTGCCAGCAGCTTAGGGGAGGGTCGGGAGCTGTTTTTT. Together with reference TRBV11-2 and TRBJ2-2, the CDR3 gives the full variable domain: EAGVAQSPRYKIIEKRQSVAFWCNPISGHATLYWYQQILGQGPKLLIQFQNNGVVDDSQLPKDRFSAERLKGVDSTLKIQPAKLEDSAVYLCASSLGEGRELFFGEGSRLTVL.

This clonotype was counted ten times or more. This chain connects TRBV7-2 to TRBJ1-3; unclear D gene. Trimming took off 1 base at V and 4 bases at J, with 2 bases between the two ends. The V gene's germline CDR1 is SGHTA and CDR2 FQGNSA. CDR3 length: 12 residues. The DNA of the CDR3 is TGTGCCAGCAGCTTAGAGGGAAACACCATATATTTT. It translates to CASSLEGNTIYF.

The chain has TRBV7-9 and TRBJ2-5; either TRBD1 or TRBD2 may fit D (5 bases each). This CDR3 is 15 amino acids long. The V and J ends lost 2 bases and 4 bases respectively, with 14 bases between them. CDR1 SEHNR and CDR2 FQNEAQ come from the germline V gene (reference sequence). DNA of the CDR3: TGTGCCAGCAGCTTAAAAAGGGTCGGGACAGAGACCCAGTACTTC. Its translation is CASSLKRVGTETQYF.

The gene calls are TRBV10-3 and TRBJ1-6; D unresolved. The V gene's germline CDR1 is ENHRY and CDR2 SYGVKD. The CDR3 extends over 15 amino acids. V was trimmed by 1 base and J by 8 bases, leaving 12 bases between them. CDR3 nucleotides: TGTGCCATCAGTGAGTTCAGAATTGGGGATTCACCCCTCCACTTT. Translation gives CAISEFRIGDSPLHF.

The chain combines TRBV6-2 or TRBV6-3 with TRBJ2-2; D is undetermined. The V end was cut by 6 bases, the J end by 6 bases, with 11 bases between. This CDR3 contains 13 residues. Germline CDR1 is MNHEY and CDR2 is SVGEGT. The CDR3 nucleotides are TGTGCCAGCAGCATCTATTTAGCCGGGGAGCTGTTTTTT. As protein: CASSIYLAGELFF.

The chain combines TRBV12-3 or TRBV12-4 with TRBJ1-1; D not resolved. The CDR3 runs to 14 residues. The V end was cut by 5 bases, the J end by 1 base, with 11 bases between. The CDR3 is CASSGGRRNTEAFF. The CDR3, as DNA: TGTGCCAGCAGTGGAGGACGTAGGAACACTGAAGCTTTCTTT.

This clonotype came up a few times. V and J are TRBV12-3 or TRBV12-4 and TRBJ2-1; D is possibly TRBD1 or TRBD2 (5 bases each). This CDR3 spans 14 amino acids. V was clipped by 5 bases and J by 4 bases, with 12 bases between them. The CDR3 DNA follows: TGTGCCAGCAGTGTGGGACGAGGTTACAATGAGCAGTTCTTC. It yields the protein CASSVGRGYNEQFF.

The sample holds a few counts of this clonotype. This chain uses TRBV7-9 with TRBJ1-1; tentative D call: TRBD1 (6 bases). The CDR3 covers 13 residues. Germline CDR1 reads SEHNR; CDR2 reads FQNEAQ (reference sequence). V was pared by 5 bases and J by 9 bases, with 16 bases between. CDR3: CASSGNPGTKAFF. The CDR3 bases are TGTGCCAGCAGCGGAAACCCCGGGACAAAAGCTTTCTTT.

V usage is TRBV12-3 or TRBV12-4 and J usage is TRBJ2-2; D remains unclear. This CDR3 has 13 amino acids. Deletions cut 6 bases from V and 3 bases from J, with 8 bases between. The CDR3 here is CASRLLYTGELFF. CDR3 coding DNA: TGTGCCAGCAGACTGCTTTACACCGGGGAGCTGTTTTTT.

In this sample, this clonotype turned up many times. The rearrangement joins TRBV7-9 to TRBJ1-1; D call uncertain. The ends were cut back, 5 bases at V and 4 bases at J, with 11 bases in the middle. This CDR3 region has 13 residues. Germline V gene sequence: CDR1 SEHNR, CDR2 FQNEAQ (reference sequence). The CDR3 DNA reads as TGTGCCAGCAGCCCGTACGGTGGCACTGAAGCTTTCTTT. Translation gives CASSPYGGTEAFF.

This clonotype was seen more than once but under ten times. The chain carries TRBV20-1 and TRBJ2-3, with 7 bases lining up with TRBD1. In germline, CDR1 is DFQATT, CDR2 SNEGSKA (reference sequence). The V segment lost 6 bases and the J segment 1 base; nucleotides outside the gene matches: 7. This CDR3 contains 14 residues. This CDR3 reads CSANPTGGTDTQYF. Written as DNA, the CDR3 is TGCAGTGCGAACCCTACAGGGGGCACAGATACGCAGTATTTT.

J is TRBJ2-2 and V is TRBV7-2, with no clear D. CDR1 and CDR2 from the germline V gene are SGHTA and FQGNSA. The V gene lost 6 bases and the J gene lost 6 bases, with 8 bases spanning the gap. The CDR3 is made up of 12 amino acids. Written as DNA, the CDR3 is TGTGCCAGCAGAGTATTGCCCGGGGAGCTGTTTTTT. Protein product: CASRVLPGELFF. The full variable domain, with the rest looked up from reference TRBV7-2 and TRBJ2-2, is GAGVSQSPSNKVTEKGKDVELRCDPISGHTALYWYRQSLGQGLEFLIYFQGNSAPDKSGLPSDRFSAERTGGSVSTLTIQRTQQEDSAVYLCASRVLPGELFFGEGSRLTVL.

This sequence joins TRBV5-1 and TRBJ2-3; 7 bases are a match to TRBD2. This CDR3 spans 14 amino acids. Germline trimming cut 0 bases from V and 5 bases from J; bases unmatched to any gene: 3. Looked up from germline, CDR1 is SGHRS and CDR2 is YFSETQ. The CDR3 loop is CASSLGEGGDTQYF. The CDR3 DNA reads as TGCGCCAGCAGCTTGGGGGAGGGAGGAGATACGCAGTATTTT.

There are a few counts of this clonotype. CDR3 nucleotides: TGTGCCAGCAGCCGGAAAACCGGGACAGGGGGATACGAGCAGTACTTC. Encoded protein: CASSRKTGTGGYEQYF. The chain couples TRBV14 to TRBJ2-7; 11 nucleotides line up with TRBD1. The germline gives CDR1 SGHDN, CDR2 FVKESK. The CDR3 totals 16 residues. The V and J ends lost 4 bases and 4 bases, in that order; junction bases with no gene match: 9.

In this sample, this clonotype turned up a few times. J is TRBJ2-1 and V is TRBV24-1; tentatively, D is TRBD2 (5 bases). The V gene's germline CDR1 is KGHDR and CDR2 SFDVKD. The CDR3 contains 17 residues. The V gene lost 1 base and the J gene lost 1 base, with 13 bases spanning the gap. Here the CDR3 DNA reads TGTGCCACCAGTGATTTTTCGGGGTTGGGATCCTACAATGAGCAGTTCTTC. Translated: CATSDFSGLGSYNEQFF.